Below, one TCR beta chain is given with its context. The sample belongs to a study of blood T cell repertoires in COVID-19. Background on the study: Collection of acute and convalescent COVID-19 samples took place in the United States, Italy and Spain. Sources were T cells, B-cell-depleted T cells, or PBMCs; the material itself was cDNA or gDNA.

The method was immunoSEQ multiplex PCR; TCRdb's version includes in-frame clones alone and lacks a portion of them. The data hold approximately 120,000 clones, with around 82% observed a single time. V was clipped by 6 bases and J by 2 bases, with 11 bases between them. The CDR3 spans 13 residues. The germline CDR1 and CDR2 sequences are MDHEN and SYDVKM. Source material: peripheral blood. This clonotype originated in a human donor in a cohort sampled during active or convalescent COVID-19. This chain joins TRBV28 and TRBJ2-7, with D perhaps matching TRBD1 (6 bases). The CDR3 DNA reads as TGTGCCAGCAGCAAAGGGGGTACCTACGAGCAGTACTTC. Its translation: CASSKGGTYEQYF. The full variable domain, with the rest looked up from reference TRBV28 and TRBJ2-7, is DVKVTQSSRYLVKRTGEKVFLECVQDMDHENMFWYRQDPGLGLRLIYFSYDVKMKEKGDIPEGYSVSREKKERFSLILESASTNQTSMYLCASSKGGTYEQYFGPGTRLTVT.